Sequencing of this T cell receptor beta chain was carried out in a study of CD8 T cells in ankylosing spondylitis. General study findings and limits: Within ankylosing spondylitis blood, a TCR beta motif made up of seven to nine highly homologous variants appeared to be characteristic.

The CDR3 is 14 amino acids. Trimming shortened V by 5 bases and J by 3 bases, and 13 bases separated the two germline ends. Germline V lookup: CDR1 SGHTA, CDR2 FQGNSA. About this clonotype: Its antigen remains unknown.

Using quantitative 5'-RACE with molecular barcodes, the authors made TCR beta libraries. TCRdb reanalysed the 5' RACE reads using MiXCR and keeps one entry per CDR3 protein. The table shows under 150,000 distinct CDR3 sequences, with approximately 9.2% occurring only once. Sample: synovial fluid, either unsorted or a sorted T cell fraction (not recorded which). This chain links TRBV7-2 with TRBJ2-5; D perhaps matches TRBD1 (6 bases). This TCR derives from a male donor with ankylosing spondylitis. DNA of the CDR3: TGTGCCAGCAGCGCCCAGGGGAAAAAAGAGACCCAGTACTTC. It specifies CASSAQGKKETQYF.